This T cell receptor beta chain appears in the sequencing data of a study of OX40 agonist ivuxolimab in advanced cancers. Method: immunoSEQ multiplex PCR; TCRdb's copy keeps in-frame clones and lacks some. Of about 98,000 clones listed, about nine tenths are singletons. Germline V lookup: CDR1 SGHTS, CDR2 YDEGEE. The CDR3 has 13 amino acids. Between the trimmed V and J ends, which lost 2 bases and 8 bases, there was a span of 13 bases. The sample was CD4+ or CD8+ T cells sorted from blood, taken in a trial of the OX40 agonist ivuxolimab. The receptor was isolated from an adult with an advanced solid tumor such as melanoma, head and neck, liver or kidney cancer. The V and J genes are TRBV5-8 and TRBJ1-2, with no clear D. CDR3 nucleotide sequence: TGTGCCAGCAGCTTTGGGATAACTGCGGGCTACACCTTC. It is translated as CASSFGITAGYTF. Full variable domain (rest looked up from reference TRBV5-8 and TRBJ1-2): EAGVTQSPTHLIKTRGQQATLRCSPISGHTSVYWYQQALGLGLQFLLWYDEGEERNRGNFPPRFSGRQFPNYSSELNVNALELEDSALYLCASSFGITAGYTFGSGTRLTVV.